The rows below give T cell receptor beta chains drawn from one sample of a study of Ad26.COV2.S vaccination and SARS-CoV-2 variants. Assay: immunoSEQ multiplex PCR; the TCRdb copy retains only in-frame clones and omits some. The table shows approximately 400,000 clones, with roughly 94% occurring only once. The source was peripheral blood, collected after recovery from COVID-19. The receptors originated from a human donor who had recovered from COVID-19. CDR3s include the opening cysteine and the closing phenylalanine or tryptophan. D genes are given only for firm matches. The size entry is marked missing in some rows and otherwise reads once, few, many or a size class.

cdr3_nt: TGTGCCAGCAGCGTAGCCGCACAGGCCCCCGGGGAGCTGTTTTTT; cdr3_aa: CASSVAAQAPGELFF; v_call: TRBV9; j_call: TRBJ2-2; clone_size: NA; d_call: NA
cdr3_nt: TGTGCCAGCAGCCCAGGCGACTGGTCCTCCTACGAGCAGTACTTC; cdr3_aa: CASSPGDWSSYEQYF; v_call: TRBV9; j_call: TRBJ2-7; clone_size: NA; d_call: NA
cdr3_nt: TGTGCCAGCAGCCCCCCCGGTGGGAGGGAGACCCAGTACTTC; cdr3_aa: CASSPPGGRETQYF; v_call: TRBV7-9; j_call: TRBJ2-5; clone_size: NA; d_call: NA
cdr3_nt: TGTGCCAGCAGCCCCCAGGGCCCTTCCACAGATACGCAGTATTTT; cdr3_aa: CASSPQGPSTDTQYF; v_call: TRBV7-9; j_call: TRBJ2-3; clone_size: NA; d_call: NA
cdr3_nt: TGTGCCAGCAGCTTAGCGGGTTCAGGAAACACTGAAGCTTTCTTT; cdr3_aa: CASSLAGSGNTEAFF; v_call: TRBV7-2; j_call: TRBJ1-1; clone_size: NA; d_call: NA
cdr3_nt: TGCGCCAGCAGTGGGGGGCCCTCACTTTTCACAGATACGCAGTATTTT; cdr3_aa: CASSGGPSLFTDTQYF; v_call: TRBV10-1; j_call: TRBJ2-3; clone_size: NA; d_call: NA
cdr3_nt: TGTGCCAGCAGTGTCCCACGTGGGACAGGCAGTCGCTACGAGCAGTACTTC; cdr3_aa: CASSVPRGTGSRYEQYF; v_call: TRBV2; j_call: TRBJ2-7; clone_size: NA; d_call: TRBD1
cdr3_nt: TGCGCCAGCAGCCAAGATGGCGGGGGTGGCAATGAGCAGTTCTTC; cdr3_aa: CASSQDGGGGNEQFF; v_call: TRBV4-1; j_call: TRBJ2-1; clone_size: NA; d_call: TRBD2
cdr3_nt: TGTGCCAGCAGCGGGCCGACTAGCGGGGGGGCGTATGATACGCAGTATTTT; cdr3_aa: CASSGPTSGGAYDTQYF; v_call: TRBV7-2; j_call: TRBJ2-3; clone_size: NA; d_call: TRBD2
cdr3_nt: TGTGCCAGCAGCTTAGCGCATTGGCGGGTAGTTATAGCTAATGGCACCTACGAGCAGTACTTC; cdr3_aa: CASSLAHWRVVIANGTYEQYF; v_call: TRBV7-6; j_call: TRBJ2-7; clone_size: many; d_call: NA
cdr3_nt: TGCGCCAGCAGCTCGCCCGGGACCTACAATGAGCAGTTCTTC; cdr3_aa: CASSSPGTYNEQFF; v_call: TRBV5-1; j_call: TRBJ2-1; clone_size: NA; d_call: NA
cdr3_nt: TGTGCCAGCAGCGTCCTAGCGGGGGGGCCGGGCGACACCGGGGAGCTGTTTTTT; cdr3_aa: CASSVLAGGPGDTGELFF; v_call: TRBV9; j_call: TRBJ2-2; clone_size: NA; d_call: TRBD2
cdr3_nt: TGTGCCAGCTCACCGCAGGACCACTATGGCTACACCTTC; cdr3_aa: CASSPQDHYGYTF; v_call: TRBV18; j_call: TRBJ1-2; clone_size: NA; d_call: NA
cdr3_nt: TGTGCCAGTAGTATGGCCGCACCTAGAACCAATCAGCCCCAGCATTTT; cdr3_aa: CASSMAAPRTNQPQHF; v_call: TRBV19; j_call: TRBJ1-5; clone_size: NA; d_call: NA
cdr3_nt: TGTGCCAGCAGTTACTCGGGGGATCAGCCCCAGCATTTT; cdr3_aa: CASSYSGDQPQHF; v_call: TRBV6-5; j_call: TRBJ1-5; clone_size: few; d_call: NA
cdr3_nt: TGTGCCATCAGTGAGCCCGGGGTCTCTAGCACAGATACGCAGTATTTT; cdr3_aa: CAISEPGVSSTDTQYF; v_call: TRBV10-3; j_call: TRBJ2-3; clone_size: NA; d_call: NA
cdr3_nt: TGTGCCAGCAGTTTATCAGGGGACAGCTACACAGATACGCAGTATTTT; cdr3_aa: CASSLSGDSYTDTQYF; v_call: TRBV27; j_call: TRBJ2-3; clone_size: NA; d_call: TRBD1
cdr3_nt: TGTGCCAGCAGCTTTCCCCCCGAAGCTTTCTTT; cdr3_aa: CASSFPPEAFF; v_call: TRBV7-9; j_call: TRBJ1-1; clone_size: NA; d_call: NA
cdr3_nt: TGTGCCATCAGTGTTCTGGGGATGGGTGGGGATGGCTACACCTTC; cdr3_aa: CAISVLGMGGDGYTF; v_call: TRBV10-3; j_call: TRBJ1-2; clone_size: NA; d_call: NA
cdr3_nt: TGTGCCAGCATACGCGGGACTAGGCTTTATCAGTACTTC; cdr3_aa: CASIRGTRLYQYF; v_call: TRBV9; j_call: TRBJ2-7; clone_size: NA; d_call: TRBD2
cdr3_nt: TGTGCCAGTACGGCGGGCGGGCTCCACAATGAGCAGTTCTTC; cdr3_aa: CASTAGGLHNEQFF; v_call: TRBV19; j_call: TRBJ2-1; clone_size: NA; d_call: NA
cdr3_nt: TGCGCCAGCAGCGCAAAGCCGGCCAGCGAGAGGAGCACTGAAGCTTTCTTT; cdr3_aa: CASSAKPASERSTEAFF; v_call: TRBV5-1; j_call: TRBJ1-1; clone_size: NA; d_call: NA
cdr3_nt: TGTGCCAGCAGCTTGGGTCCGGGACAATTCTACGAGCAGTACTTC; cdr3_aa: CASSLGPGQFYEQYF; v_call: TRBV7-2; j_call: TRBJ2-7; clone_size: NA; d_call: NA
cdr3_nt: TGCGCCAGCAGCCCCGGACTCCTCGGCACAGATACGCAGTATTTT; cdr3_aa: CASSPGLLGTDTQYF; v_call: TRBV5-1; j_call: TRBJ2-3; clone_size: NA; d_call: NA
cdr3_nt: TGTGCCAGCAGTCAAGGGACAGGGGGCGCCGGGTATGGCTACACCTTC; cdr3_aa: CASSQGTGGAGYGYTF; v_call: TRBV6-1; j_call: TRBJ1-2; clone_size: NA; d_call: TRBD1
cdr3_nt: TGTGCCGGGAGGACAGGGGTTTCACCCCTCCACTTT; cdr3_aa: CAGRTGVSPLHF; v_call: TRBV19; j_call: TRBJ1-6; clone_size: NA; d_call: TRBD1
cdr3_nt: TGCAGCGTTGAAGGTCAATCTGGGACAGCCTATGGCTACACCTTC; cdr3_aa: CSVEGQSGTAYGYTF; v_call: TRBV29-1; j_call: TRBJ1-2; clone_size: NA; d_call: TRBD1
cdr3_nt: TGTGCCAGCAGCTACCCCCTCGCAGATACGCAGTATTTT; cdr3_aa: CASSYPLADTQYF; v_call: TRBV7-2; j_call: TRBJ2-3; clone_size: NA; d_call: NA
cdr3_nt: TGCAGCGTTGTCCGAATACAAGAGACCCAGTACTTC; cdr3_aa: CSVVRIQETQYF; v_call: TRBV29-1; j_call: TRBJ2-5; clone_size: NA; d_call: NA
cdr3_nt: TGTGCCAGCAGCGTGGGACAGGGGGCGCCAGGGGCCAACGTCCTGACTTTC; cdr3_aa: CASSVGQGAPGANVLTF; v_call: TRBV9; j_call: TRBJ2-6; clone_size: once; d_call: TRBD1
cdr3_nt: TGTGCCACCTGCCCAGCGGGGAACACTGAAGCTTTCTTT; cdr3_aa: CATCPAGNTEAFF; v_call: TRBV6-6; j_call: TRBJ1-1; clone_size: NA; d_call: NA
cdr3_nt: TGTGCCAGCAGAGCCGGACAGCTCTTAGCTGGAAACACCATATATTTT; cdr3_aa: CASRAGQLLAGNTIYF; v_call: TRBV7-2; j_call: TRBJ1-3; clone_size: NA; d_call: NA
cdr3_nt: TGTGCCAGTAGTATACCAGGGACCGGTCGCGGCTACACCTTC; cdr3_aa: CASSIPGTGRGYTF; v_call: TRBV19; j_call: TRBJ1-2; clone_size: few; d_call: NA
cdr3_nt: TGTGCCAGCAGCCAAGATGTGCTCGGAAGCTCTGGAAACACCATATATTTT; cdr3_aa: CASSQDVLGSSGNTIYF; v_call: TRBV4-2; j_call: TRBJ1-3; clone_size: once; d_call: NA
cdr3_nt: TGTGCTAGTGGAGCCCAGGGTGGCGGAAACACCATATATTTT; cdr3_aa: CASGAQGGGNTIYF; v_call: TRBV12-5; j_call: TRBJ1-3; clone_size: NA; d_call: NA
cdr3_nt: TGTGCCAGCAGTGTGGTAACAGGGGGTAACTATGGCTACACCTTC; cdr3_aa: CASSVVTGGNYGYTF; v_call: TRBV2; j_call: TRBJ1-2; clone_size: once; d_call: TRBD1
cdr3_nt: TGCGCCAGCAGGGAGACAGGCGCCCTCGGGACTGAAGCTTTCTTT; cdr3_aa: CASRETGALGTEAFF; v_call: TRBV10-2; j_call: TRBJ1-1; clone_size: NA; d_call: NA
cdr3_nt: TGTGCCAGCAGCCTTGGGGCGGACAGGGGGAGAGAAAAACTGTTTTTT; cdr3_aa: CASSLGADRGREKLFF; v_call: TRBV3-1/TRBV3-2; j_call: TRBJ1-4; clone_size: NA; d_call: TRBD1
cdr3_nt: TGTGCCAGCAGCCTTCGACAGGGGGCCGGGGAGCTGTTTTTT; cdr3_aa: CASSLRQGAGELFF; v_call: TRBV7-9; j_call: TRBJ2-2; clone_size: NA; d_call: TRBD1
cdr3_nt: TGTGCCAGCAGCGCCGGGACATTCGAAAAGAACACTGAAGCTTTCTTT; cdr3_aa: CASSAGTFEKNTEAFF; v_call: TRBV9; j_call: TRBJ1-1; clone_size: NA; d_call: NA
cdr3_nt: TGTGCCAGTAGTGCCAAGCTTCAGGGAGGGGGTCACTATGGCTACACCTTC; cdr3_aa: CASSAKLQGGGHYGYTF; v_call: TRBV19; j_call: TRBJ1-2; clone_size: NA; d_call: NA
cdr3_nt: TGTGCCAGCGCGGGAGGAGGTGAGCAGTTCTTC; cdr3_aa: CASAGGGEQFF; v_call: TRBV27; j_call: TRBJ2-1; clone_size: NA; d_call: TRBD2
cdr3_nt: TGTGCCAGCTCACCAGGTCGGACACCGAACACTGAAGCTTTCTTT; cdr3_aa: CASSPGRTPNTEAFF; v_call: TRBV18; j_call: TRBJ1-1; clone_size: NA; d_call: NA
cdr3_nt: TGTGCCAGCAGTCCGCCCGGACAGGGCCTCTACGAGCAGTACTTC; cdr3_aa: CASSPPGQGLYEQYF; v_call: TRBV6-5; j_call: TRBJ2-7; clone_size: NA; d_call: TRBD1
cdr3_nt: TGCGCCAGCAGCCGGGGACTCCGAGGGACCCAGTACTTC; cdr3_aa: CASSRGLRGTQYF; v_call: TRBV4-3; j_call: TRBJ2-5; clone_size: NA; d_call: NA
cdr3_nt: TGTGCCAGCAGCTTATTACGGACAGGGAGCACAGATACGCAGTATTTT; cdr3_aa: CASSLLRTGSTDTQYF; v_call: TRBV7-9; j_call: TRBJ2-3; clone_size: once; d_call: TRBD1
cdr3_nt: TGTGCCAGCTCACCGGACAGGGCCCGTCAGACCCAGTACTTC; cdr3_aa: CASSPDRARQTQYF; v_call: TRBV7-9; j_call: TRBJ2-5; clone_size: NA; d_call: TRBD1
cdr3_nt: TGTGCCAGCAGCCGGGACGTTAGCACAGATACGCAGTATTTT; cdr3_aa: CASSRDVSTDTQYF; v_call: TRBV7-6; j_call: TRBJ2-3; clone_size: NA; d_call: NA
cdr3_nt: TGTGCCAGCACAGGGGTGAACACTGAAGCTTTCTTT; cdr3_aa: CASTGVNTEAFF; v_call: TRBV6-5; j_call: TRBJ1-1; clone_size: NA; d_call: NA